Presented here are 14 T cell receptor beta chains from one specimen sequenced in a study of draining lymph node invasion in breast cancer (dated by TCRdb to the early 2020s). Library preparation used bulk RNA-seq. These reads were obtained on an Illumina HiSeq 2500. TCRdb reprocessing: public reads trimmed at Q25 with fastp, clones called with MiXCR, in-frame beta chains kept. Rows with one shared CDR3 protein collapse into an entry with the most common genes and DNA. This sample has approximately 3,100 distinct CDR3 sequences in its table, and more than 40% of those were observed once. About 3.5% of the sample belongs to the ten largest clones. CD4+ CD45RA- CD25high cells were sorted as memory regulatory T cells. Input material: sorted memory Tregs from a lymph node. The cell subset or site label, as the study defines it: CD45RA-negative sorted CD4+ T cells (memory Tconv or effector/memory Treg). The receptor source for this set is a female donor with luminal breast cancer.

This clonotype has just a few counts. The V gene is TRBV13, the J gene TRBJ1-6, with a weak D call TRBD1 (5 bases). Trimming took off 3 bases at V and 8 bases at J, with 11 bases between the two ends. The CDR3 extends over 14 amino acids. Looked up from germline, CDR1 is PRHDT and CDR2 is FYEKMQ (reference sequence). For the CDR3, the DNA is TGTGCCAGCAGCTTTCGGGACGAAGATTCACCCCTCCACTTT. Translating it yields CASSFRDEDSPLHF.

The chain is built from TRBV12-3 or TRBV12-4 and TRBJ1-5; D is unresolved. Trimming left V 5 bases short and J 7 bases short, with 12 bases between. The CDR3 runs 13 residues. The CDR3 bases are TGTGCCAGCAGTCCGATCGACAACCAGCCCCAGCATTTT. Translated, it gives CASSPIDNQPQHF.

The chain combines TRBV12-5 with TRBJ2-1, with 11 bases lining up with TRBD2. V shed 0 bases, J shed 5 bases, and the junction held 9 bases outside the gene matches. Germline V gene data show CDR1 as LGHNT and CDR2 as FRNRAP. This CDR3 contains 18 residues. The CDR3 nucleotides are TGTGCTAGTGGTTTGGTCTCCCCTAGCGGGGGGCCGAACAATGAGCAGTTCTTC. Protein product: CASGLVSPSGGPNNEQFF. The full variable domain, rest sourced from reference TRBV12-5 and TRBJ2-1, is DARVTQTPRHKVTEMGQEVTMRCQPILGHNTVFWYRQTMMQGLELLAYFRNRAPLDDSGMPKDRFSAEMPDATLATLKIQPSEPRDSAVYFCASGLVSPSGGPNNEQFFGPGTRLTVL.

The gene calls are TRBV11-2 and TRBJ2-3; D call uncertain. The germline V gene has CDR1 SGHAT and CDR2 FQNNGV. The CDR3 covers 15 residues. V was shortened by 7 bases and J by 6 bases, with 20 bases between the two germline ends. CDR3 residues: CASMNGFKSADTQYF. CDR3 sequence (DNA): TGTGCCAGCATGAATGGCTTTAAGTCGGCGGATACGCAGTATTTT.

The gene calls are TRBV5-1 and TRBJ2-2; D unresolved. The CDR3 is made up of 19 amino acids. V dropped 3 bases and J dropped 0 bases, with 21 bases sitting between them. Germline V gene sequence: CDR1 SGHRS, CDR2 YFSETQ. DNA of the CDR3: TGCGCCAGCAGCTCCACCCTAGGCAGCTCCTATCCGAACACCGGGGAGCTGTTTTTT. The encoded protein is CASSSTLGSSYPNTGELFF. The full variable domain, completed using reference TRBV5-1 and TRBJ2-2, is KAGVTQTPRYLIKTRGQQVTLSCSPISGHRSVSWYQQTPGQGLQFLFEYFSETQRNKGNFPGRFSGRQFSNSRSEMNVSTLELGDSALYLCASSSTLGSSYPNTGELFFGEGSRLTVL.

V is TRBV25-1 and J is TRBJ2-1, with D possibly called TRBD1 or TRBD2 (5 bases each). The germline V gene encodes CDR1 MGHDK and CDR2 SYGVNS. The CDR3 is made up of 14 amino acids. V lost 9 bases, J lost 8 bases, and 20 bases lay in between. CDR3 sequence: CASSAPSRGHEQFF. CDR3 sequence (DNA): TGTGCCAGTAGCGCCCCATCCCGGGGACATGAGCAGTTCTTC. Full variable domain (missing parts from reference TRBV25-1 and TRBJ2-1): EADIYQTPRYLVIGTGKKITLECSQTMGHDKMYWYQQDPGMELHLIHYSYGVNSTEKGDLSSESTVSRIRTEHFPLTLESARPSHTSQYLCASSAPSRGHEQFFGPGTRLTVL.

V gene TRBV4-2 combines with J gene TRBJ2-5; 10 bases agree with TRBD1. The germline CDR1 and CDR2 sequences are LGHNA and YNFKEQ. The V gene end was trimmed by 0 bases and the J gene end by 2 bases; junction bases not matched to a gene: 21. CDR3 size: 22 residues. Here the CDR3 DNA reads TGTGCCAGCAGCCAAGATCGAACTTTTTGGACAGGGGGTTATGTGCGACAAGAGACCCAGTACTTC. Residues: CASSQDRTFWTGGYVRQETQYF.

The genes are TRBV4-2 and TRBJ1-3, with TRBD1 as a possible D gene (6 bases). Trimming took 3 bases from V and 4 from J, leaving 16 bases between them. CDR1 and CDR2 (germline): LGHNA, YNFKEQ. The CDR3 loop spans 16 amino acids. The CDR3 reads CASSHPSRGAGNTIYF. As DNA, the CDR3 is TGTGCCAGCAGCCACCCCAGCAGGGGTGCCGGAAACACCATATATTTT.

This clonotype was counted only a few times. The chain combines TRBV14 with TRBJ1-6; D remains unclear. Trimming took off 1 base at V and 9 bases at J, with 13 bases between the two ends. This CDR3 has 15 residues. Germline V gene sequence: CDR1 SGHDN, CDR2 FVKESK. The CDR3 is CASSQGFSVTSPLHF. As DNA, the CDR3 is TGTGCCAGCAGCCAAGGGTTCTCCGTAACTTCACCCCTCCACTTT.

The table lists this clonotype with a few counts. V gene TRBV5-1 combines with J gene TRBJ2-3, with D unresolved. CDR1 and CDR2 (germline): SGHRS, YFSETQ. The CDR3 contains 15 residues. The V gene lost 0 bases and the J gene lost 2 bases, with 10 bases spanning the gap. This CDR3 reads CASSLVPSSTDTQYF. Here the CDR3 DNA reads TGCGCCAGCAGCTTGGTGCCTTCTTCCACAGATACGCAGTATTTT.

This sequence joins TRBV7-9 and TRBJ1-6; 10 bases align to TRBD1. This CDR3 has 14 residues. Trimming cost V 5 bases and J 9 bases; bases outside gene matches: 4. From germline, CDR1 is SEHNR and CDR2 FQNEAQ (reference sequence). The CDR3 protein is CASSRDRGVSPLHF. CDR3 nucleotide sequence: TGTGCCAGCAGCCGGGACAGGGGAGTTTCACCCCTCCACTTT.

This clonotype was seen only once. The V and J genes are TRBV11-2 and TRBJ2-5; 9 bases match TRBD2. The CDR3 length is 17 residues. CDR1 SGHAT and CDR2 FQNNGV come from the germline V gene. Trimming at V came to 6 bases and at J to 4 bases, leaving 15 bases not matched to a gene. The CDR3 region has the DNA TGTGCCAGCAGACTCGAGGCTAGCGGGGTCTCGGTAGAGACCCAGTACTTC. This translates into CASRLEASGVSVETQYF.

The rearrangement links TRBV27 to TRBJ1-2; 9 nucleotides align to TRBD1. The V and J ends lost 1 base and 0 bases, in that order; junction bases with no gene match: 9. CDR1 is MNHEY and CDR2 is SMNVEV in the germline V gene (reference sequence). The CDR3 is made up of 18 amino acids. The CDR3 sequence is CASSLLVGQGGANYGYTF. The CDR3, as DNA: TGTGCCAGCAGTTTATTGGTGGGACAGGGAGGGGCTAACTATGGCTACACCTTC.

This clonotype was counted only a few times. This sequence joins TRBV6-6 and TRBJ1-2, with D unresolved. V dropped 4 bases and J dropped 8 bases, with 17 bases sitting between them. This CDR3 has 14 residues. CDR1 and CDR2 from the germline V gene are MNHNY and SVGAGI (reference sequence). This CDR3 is CASSSPGNPRGYTF. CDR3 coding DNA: TGTGCCAGCAGTTCTCCCGGGAACCCCAGGGGCTACACCTTC.